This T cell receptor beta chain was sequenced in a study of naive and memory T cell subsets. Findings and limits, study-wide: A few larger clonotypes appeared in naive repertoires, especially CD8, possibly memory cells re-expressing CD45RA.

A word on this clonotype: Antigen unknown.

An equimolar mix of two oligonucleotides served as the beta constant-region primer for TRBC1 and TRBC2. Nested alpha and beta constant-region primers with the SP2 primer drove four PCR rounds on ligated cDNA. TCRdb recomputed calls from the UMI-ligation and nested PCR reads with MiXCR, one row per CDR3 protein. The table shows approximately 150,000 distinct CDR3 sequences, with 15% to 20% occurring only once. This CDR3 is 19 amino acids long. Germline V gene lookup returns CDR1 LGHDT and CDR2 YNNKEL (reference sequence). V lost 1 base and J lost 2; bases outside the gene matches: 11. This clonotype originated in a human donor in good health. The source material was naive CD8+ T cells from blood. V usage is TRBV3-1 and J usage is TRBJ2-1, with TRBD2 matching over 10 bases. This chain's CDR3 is CASSQVPGGSGRAYNEQFF. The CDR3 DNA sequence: TGTGCCAGCAGCCAAGTTCCGGGGGGGAGCGGGAGGGCCTACAATGAGCAGTTCTTC.